This entry is about one TCR beta chain. What antigen it recognizes has not been identified. No base quality values were provided; no much bigger clone lies one nucleotide off. The CDR3 runs 15 amino acids, cysteine and phenylalanine included. Here the CDR3 DNA is all that survives: 45 bases in frame from base 1. Trimming accounts for 3 bases at V and 1 base at J, while the number of junction bases matched to no gene is 0. Based on the germline V gene, the CDR1 and CDR2 sequences are SGDLS and YYNGEE. CD8 naive samples were obtained by positive selection for CCR7 among CD45RO-negative cells, yielding a CD45RA+CCR7+ population from which TemRA cells were excluded. The donors were healthy, HIV-negative adults who had no recently reported acute infections or vaccinations. Every donor was a Caucasian adult living in Nashville, Tennessee, USA. After blood collection by leukapheresis, PBMCs were isolated using Ficoll-Histopaque density gradient centrifugation and then cryopreserved in the vapor phase of liquid nitrogen. Analytical flow cytometry was used to check the purity and quantity of every magnetically sorted T cell population. Genomic DNA was isolated from every sorted fraction and measured by UV absorbance on a Nanodrop 2000c.

TCR CDR3 regions were amplified from genomic DNA by multiplex PCR using the deep immunoSEQ assay. Genomic DNA extracted from each cell subset was distributed evenly over all wells of several immunoSEQ 96-well plates, and each plate served as one replicate. For sorted subsets, each replicate PCR was loaded with 200 ng genomic DNA, equivalent to 25,000 to 30,000 T cell genomes. Purified libraries were measured with a Qubit 3.0 fluorometer, size-checked on a Bioanalyzer 2100, and measured again with the KAPA Library Quantification kit. Each immunoSEQ 96-well plate was sequenced on its own single-read 150-cycle Illumina NextSeq 550 flow cell. Turning to the authors' computational methods: Because the immunoSEQ output held only junctional sequences and lacked quality scores, the filtering could not match the filtering applied to full-length reads. Sequences were annotated with PyIR, a Python wrapper for IgBLAST v1.9, using IMGT germline references to assign V/J genes and CDR3. Any read was removed if the V/J assignment was weak (E-value above 1e-6), the CDR3 was missing, or the read contained stop codons, out-of-frame junctions, or ambiguous translated residues. V3J clonotypes were defined as sequences sharing the same inferred V gene, J gene, and CDR3 amino acid sequence. The percentage overlap between two repertoires was calculated by dividing the number of shared unique clonotypes by the size of the smaller repertoire. Three approaches were used to assess repertoire richness: RTK rarefaction, the Chao1 estimator, and Recon v2.1 estimates of unobserved clonotypes. OLGA was used to compute generation probabilities for all TCRbeta clonotypes that the gDNA method yielded from several donors. The source is immuneACCESS, and TCRdb retained only in-frame sequences with V and J called. Part of the clones is not carried over; for the studies checked, unresolved V genes explain less than half of this, and the remainder is unexplained. V, J and clone size reflect that table, while D and trimming were determined from the DNA. Recorded for this sample are approximately 840,000 clones; about 97% of them occurred a single time. The ten largest account for about 0.25% of the sample.

The data belong to a study of shared clonotypes between healthy human individuals (TCRdb year 2020). Regarding the study in general: Three men and a couple of women, aged 18 to 49 years, made up the cohort. Per donor, leukapheresis produced somewhere between about 0.8 and 9.5 billion PBMCs. Libraries were prepared and TCR repertoires were sequenced by different laboratories using diverse techniques, in order to increase sequencing depth and limit assay-specific biases. Blood TCR repertoires of four to six healthy adults were deeply sequenced to estimate repertoire size and the extent of clonotype sharing between individuals. For each donor, CD4 naive and CD4 memory were each run on three plates, CD8 naive on two plates, and CD8 memory on one plate.

Findings and caveats that apply to the study as a whole: Clonotypes shared by all four sorted-subset donors showed higher generation probabilities than non-shared clonotypes. The genetic and exposure-history diversity represented was limited by the small number of donors. When several donors were compared, the shared fraction of clonotypes was about 5% for naive CD4, approximately 3.3% for naive CD8, 2.3% for memory CD4, and around 0.37% for memory CD8. Pairwise subsampling led to the expectation that sequencing depth would affect the degree of clonotype sharing among donors. Incomplete sequencing was indicated by rarefaction of sorted-subset datasets, despite the large sequencing depth. Sampling was restricted to blood, and TCR repertoires in tissue are likely to differ from TCR repertoires in blood. Larger estimated clonotype richness was generally found for naive subsets than for memory subsets.

This clonotype originated in a man aged 25-40 years in good health. What was sequenced was naive CD8+ T cells sorted from blood. According to the study, the label for this sample's cell subset or site signals: CD45RA+CCR7+. The rearrangement combines TRBV9 with TRBJ2-2, with TRBD1 matching 10 junction bases. The CDR3 here reads CASSGTGGNTGELFF. The DNA is TGTGCCAGCAGCGGGACAGGGGGGAACACCGGGGAGCTGTTTTTT. The CDR3 plus the reference TRBV9 and TRBJ2-2 genes for the other parts give the full variable domain: DSGVTQTPKHLITATGQRVTLRCSPRSGDLSVYWYQQSLDQGLQFLIQYYNGEERAKGNILERFSAQQFPDLHSELNLSSLELGDSALYFCASSGTGGNTGELFFGEGSRLTVL.